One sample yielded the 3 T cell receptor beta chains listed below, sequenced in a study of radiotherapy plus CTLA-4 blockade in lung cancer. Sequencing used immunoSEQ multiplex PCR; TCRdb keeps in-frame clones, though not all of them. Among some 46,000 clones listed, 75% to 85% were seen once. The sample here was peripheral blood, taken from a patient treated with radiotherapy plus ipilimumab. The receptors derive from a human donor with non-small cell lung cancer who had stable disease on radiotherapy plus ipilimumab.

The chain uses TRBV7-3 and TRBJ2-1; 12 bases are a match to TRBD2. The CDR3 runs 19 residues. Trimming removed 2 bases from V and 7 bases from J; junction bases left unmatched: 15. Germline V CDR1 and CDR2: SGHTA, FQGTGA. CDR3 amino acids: CASSLSPSGRAAGRNEQFF. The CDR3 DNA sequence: TGTGCCAGCAGCTTATCGCCTAGCGGGAGGGCCGCGGGTCGGAATGAGCAGTTCTTC.

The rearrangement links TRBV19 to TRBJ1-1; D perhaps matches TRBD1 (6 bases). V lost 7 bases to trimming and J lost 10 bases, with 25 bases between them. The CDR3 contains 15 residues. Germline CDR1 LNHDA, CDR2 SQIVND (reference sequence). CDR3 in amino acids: CASNAGDTRIGGAFF. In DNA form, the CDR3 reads TGTGCCAGTAATGCCGGGGACACGCGCATCGGAGGAGCTTTCTTT.

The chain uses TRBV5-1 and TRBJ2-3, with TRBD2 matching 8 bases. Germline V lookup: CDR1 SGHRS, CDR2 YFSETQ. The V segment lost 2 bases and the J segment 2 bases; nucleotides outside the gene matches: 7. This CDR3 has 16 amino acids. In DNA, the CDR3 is TGCGCCAGCAGCTTCTACTTAGCGGGATCCACAGATACGCAGTATTTT. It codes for CASSFYLAGSTDTQYF.